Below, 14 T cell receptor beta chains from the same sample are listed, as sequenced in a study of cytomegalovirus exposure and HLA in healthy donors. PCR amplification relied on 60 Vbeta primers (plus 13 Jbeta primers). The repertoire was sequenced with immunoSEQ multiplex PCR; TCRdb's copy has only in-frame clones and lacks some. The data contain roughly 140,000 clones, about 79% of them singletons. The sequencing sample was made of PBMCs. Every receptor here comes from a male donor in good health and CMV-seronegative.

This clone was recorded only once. CDR3 DNA: TGTGCCAGCTCACCACTCAAGACAGGATCAACTGAAGCTTTCTTT. As protein: CASSPLKTGSTEAFF. V gene TRBV18 combines with J gene TRBJ1-1; a weak D match, TRBD1 (6 bases). Germline CDR1 reads KGHSH; CDR2 reads LQKENI. The CDR3 is 15 residues long. V lost 1 base and J lost 5, with 14 bases in between.

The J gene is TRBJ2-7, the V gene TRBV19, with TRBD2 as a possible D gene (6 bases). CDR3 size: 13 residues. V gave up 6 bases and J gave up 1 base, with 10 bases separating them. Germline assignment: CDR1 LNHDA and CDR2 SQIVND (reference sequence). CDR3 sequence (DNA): TGTGCCAGTAGGGGGGGAAGGTCCTACGAGCAGTACTTC. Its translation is CASRGGRSYEQYF.

The CDR3 DNA follows: TGTGCCAGCAGCTACTTGTCAGATACGCAGTATTTT. The encoded protein is CASSYLSDTQYF. The V gene is TRBV7-2, the J gene TRBJ2-3; no reliable D call. From germline, CDR1 is SGHTA and CDR2 FQGNSA. V gave up 4 bases and J gave up 4 bases, with 6 bases separating them. This CDR3 spans 12 amino acids.

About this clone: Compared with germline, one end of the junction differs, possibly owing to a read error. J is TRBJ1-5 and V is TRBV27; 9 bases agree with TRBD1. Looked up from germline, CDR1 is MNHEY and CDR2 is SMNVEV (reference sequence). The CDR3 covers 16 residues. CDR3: CASRLQGAWGNQPQHF. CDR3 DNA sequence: TGTGCCAGCCGTTTACAGGGGGCGTGGGGCAATCAGCCCCAGCATTTT.

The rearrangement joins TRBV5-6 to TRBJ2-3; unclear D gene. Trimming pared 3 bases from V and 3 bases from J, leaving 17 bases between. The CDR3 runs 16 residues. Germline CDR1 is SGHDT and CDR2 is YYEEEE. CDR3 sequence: CASSSVSRPSTDTQYF. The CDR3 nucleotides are TGTGCCAGCAGCTCTGTAAGCAGGCCGTCTACAGATACGCAGTATTTT.

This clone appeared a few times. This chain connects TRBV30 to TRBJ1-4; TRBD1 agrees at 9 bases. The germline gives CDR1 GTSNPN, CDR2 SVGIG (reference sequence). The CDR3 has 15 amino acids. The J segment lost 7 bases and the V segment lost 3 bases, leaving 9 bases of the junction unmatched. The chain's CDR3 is CAWRVSGTGLEKLFF. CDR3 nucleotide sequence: TGTGCCTGGAGGGTCTCCGGGACAGGGCTTGAAAAACTGTTTTTT.

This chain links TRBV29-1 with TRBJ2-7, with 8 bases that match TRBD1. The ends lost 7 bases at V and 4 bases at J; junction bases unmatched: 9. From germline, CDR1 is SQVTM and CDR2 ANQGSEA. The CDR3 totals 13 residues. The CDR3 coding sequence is TGCAGCGGAATGGGTCAGGGGGCTTACGAGCAGTACTTC. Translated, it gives CSGMGQGAYEQYF.

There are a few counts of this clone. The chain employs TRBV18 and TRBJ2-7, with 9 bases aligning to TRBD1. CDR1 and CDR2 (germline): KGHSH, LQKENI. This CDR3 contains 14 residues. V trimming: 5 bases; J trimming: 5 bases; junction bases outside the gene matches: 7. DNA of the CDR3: TGTGCCAGCTCAACGGGACAGGGAGATAACGAGCAGTACTTC. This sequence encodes CASSTGQGDNEQYF.

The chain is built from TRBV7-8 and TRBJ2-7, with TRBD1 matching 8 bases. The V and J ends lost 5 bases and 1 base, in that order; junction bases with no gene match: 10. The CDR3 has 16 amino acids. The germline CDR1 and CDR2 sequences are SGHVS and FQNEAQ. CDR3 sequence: CASSPGQGLGSYEQYF. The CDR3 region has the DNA TGTGCCAGCAGCCCTGGACAGGGTTTGGGGTCCTACGAGCAGTACTTC.

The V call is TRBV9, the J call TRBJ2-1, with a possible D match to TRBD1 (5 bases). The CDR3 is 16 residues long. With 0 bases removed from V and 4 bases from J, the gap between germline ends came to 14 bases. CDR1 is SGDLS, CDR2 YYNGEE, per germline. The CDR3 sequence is CASSVEGVPRYNEQFF. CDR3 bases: TGTGCCAGCAGCGTAGAAGGGGTCCCGAGATACAATGAGCAGTTCTTC.

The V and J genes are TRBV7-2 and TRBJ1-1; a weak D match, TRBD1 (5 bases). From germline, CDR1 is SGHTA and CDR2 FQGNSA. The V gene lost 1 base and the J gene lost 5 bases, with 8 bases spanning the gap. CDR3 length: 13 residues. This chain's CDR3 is CASSLGGGTEAFF. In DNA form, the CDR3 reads TGTGCCAGCAGCTTAGGGGGGGGGACTGAAGCTTTCTTT.

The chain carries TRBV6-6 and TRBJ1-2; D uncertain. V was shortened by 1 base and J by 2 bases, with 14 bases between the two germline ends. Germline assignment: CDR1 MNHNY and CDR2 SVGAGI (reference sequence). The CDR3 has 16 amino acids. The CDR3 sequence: CASSYLVAGRNYGYTF. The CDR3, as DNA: TGTGCCAGCAGTTACTTAGTGGCAGGTCGGAACTATGGCTACACCTTC.

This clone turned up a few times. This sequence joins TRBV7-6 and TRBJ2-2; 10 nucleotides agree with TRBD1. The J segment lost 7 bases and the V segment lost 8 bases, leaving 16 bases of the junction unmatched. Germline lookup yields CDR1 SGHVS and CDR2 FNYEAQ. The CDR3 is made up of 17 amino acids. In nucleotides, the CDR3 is TGTGCCAGCGCTGACAGGGGGCTTGGAAGGGACATCGGGGAGCTGTTTTTT. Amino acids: CASADRGLGRDIGELFF. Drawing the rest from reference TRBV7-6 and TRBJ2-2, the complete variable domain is GAGVSQSPRYKVTKRGQDVALRCDPISGHVSLYWYRQALGQGPEFLTYFNYEAQQDKSGLPNDRFSAERPEGSISTLTIQRTEQRDSAMYRCASADRGLGRDIGELFFGEGSRLTVL.

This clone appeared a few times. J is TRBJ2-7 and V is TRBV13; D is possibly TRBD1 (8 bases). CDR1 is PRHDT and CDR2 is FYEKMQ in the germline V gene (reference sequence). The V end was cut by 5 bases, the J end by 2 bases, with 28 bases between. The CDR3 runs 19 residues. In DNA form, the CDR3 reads TGTGCCAGCAGCCCCGGCCGGGGGGCAGGGGGCTCTTCCACCTACGAGCAGTACTTC. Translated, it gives CASSPGRGAGGSSTYEQYF.